This T cell receptor beta chain was recorded in a study of blood T cell repertoires in COVID-19. For the study at large: PBMCs, B-cell-depleted T cells, or T cells were the source of the cDNA or gDNA that made up the material.

In the study's own analysis: Using reference gene primer amplification, nucleated cell counts were estimated. TCRdb's table, derived via immunoSEQ multiplex PCR, lists solely in-frame clones and lacks some. V, J and clone size were drawn from that table, and D and trimming were deduced from the DNA. The sample records fewer than 100,000 clones, 82% being singletons. Trimming took 11 bases from V and 1 from J; bases not matched to a gene: 7. Looked up from germline, CDR1 is SGHTA and CDR2 is FQGTGA. The CDR3 sequence is 14 residues long. The chain joins TRBV7-3 to TRBJ2-2; 7 bases agree with TRBD2. Material: peripheral blood. The origin of this receptor is a human donor in a cohort sampled during active COVID-19. CDR3 loop: CASGRGMNTGELFF. The DNA for the CDR3 is TGTGCCTCCGGGCGGGGGATGAACACCGGGGAGCTGTTTTTT.